This is a list of T cell receptor beta chains from one sample in a study of blood T cell repertoires in COVID-19. Assay: immunoSEQ multiplex PCR; the TCRdb copy retains only in-frame clones and omits some. Of fewer than 400,000 clones listed, about 86% were seen once; the top ten hold approximately 10%. Sequencing was performed on PBMCs or T cells enriched from blood (not recorded which). Receptor source: a woman aged 50 to 60 who had recovered from COVID-19. The CDR3 runs from the conserved cysteine through the conserved F or W.

j_gene: TRBJ1-2; v_gene: TRBV2; CDR3aa: CASSAGTGGSGYTF
j_gene: TRBJ1-3; v_gene: TRBV28; CDR3aa: CASTGPGQGLPGNTIYF
j_gene: TRBJ2-1; v_gene: TRBV5-4; CDR3aa: CASRGDFPNEQFF
j_gene: TRBJ1-1; v_gene: TRBV7-2; CDR3aa: CASSLVQGGHTEAFF
j_gene: TRBJ2-1; v_gene: TRBV6-1; CDR3aa: CASSEWASTVSSYNEQFF
j_gene: TRBJ2-1; v_gene: TRBV6-2/TRBV6-3; CDR3aa: CASSYSTYNEQFF
j_gene: TRBJ2-5; v_gene: TRBV2; CDR3aa: CASRFTGVRETQYF
j_gene: TRBJ2-1; v_gene: TRBV30; CDR3aa: CAWSVRVTGAPLYNEQFF
j_gene: TRBJ2-5; v_gene: TRBV2; CDR3aa: CASSEGRQGKTQYF
j_gene: TRBJ1-5; v_gene: TRBV24-1; CDR3aa: CATSPSGIGNQPQHF
j_gene: TRBJ2-7; v_gene: TRBV6-2/TRBV6-3; CDR3aa: CASSYLTDYEQYF
j_gene: TRBJ1-2; v_gene: TRBV4-1; CDR3aa: CASSSYLRGPNYGYTF
j_gene: TRBJ2-3; v_gene: TRBV9; CDR3aa: CASSDTGGTDTQYF
j_gene: TRBJ1-2; v_gene: TRBV3-1/TRBV3-2; CDR3aa: CASSQGQGHYGYTF
j_gene: TRBJ1-6; v_gene: TRBV5-1; CDR3aa: CASSLEDSPPLHF
j_gene: TRBJ2-7; v_gene: TRBV5-1; CDR3aa: CASSLALLGPYEQYF
j_gene: TRBJ1-1; v_gene: TRBV29-1; CDR3aa: CSGRNTEAFF
j_gene: TRBJ1-5; v_gene: TRBV7-9; CDR3aa: CASSGTGADRPQHF
j_gene: TRBJ1-1; v_gene: TRBV5-1; CDR3aa: CASSQEGGLNDPAFF
j_gene: TRBJ1-5; v_gene: TRBV4-1; CDR3aa: CASSQDLVQRTGSNQPQHF
j_gene: TRBJ1-5; v_gene: TRBV7-2; CDR3aa: CASSLSGQKYSNQPQHF
j_gene: TRBJ2-3; v_gene: TRBV11-2; CDR3aa: CASTPSGGPAPNTQYF
j_gene: TRBJ2-6; v_gene: TRBV2; CDR3aa: CASSVGRKTGANVLTF
j_gene: TRBJ1-6; v_gene: TRBV9; CDR3aa: CASRPSGDTNSPLHF
j_gene: TRBJ1-1; v_gene: TRBV5-1; CDR3aa: CASSPGTENTEAFF
j_gene: TRBJ1-3; v_gene: TRBV5-1; CDR3aa: CASSFADTIYF
j_gene: TRBJ1-2; v_gene: TRBV2; CDR3aa: CASISERRGASGYTF
j_gene: TRBJ1-6; v_gene: TRBV28; CDR3aa: CASSPSQGALHF
j_gene: TRBJ1-2; v_gene: TRBV5-1; CDR3aa: CASSTGQGINGYTF
j_gene: TRBJ1-6; v_gene: TRBV28; CDR3aa: CASSSRGDSPLHF
j_gene: TRBJ2-5; v_gene: TRBV11-1; CDR3aa: CASSWTEGETQYF
j_gene: TRBJ1-1; v_gene: TRBV29-1; CDR3aa: CSVREDTEAFF
j_gene: TRBJ1-2; v_gene: TRBV4-1; CDR3aa: CASSQTGGYYGYTF
j_gene: TRBJ2-7; v_gene: TRBV7-9; CDR3aa: CASSSLTDEQYF
j_gene: TRBJ1-1; v_gene: TRBV7-9; CDR3aa: CASSLVPGTEAFF
j_gene: TRBJ2-5; v_gene: TRBV18; CDR3aa: CASSPGLASIQETQYF
j_gene: TRBJ1-2; v_gene: TRBV11-2; CDR3aa: CASSPNTGYGYTF
j_gene: TRBJ2-3; v_gene: TRBV6-6; CDR3aa: CASSPGSHTDTQYF
j_gene: TRBJ1-6; v_gene: TRBV2; CDR3aa: CASSEFVYEYSPLHF
j_gene: TRBJ1-2; v_gene: TRBV7-9; CDR3aa: CASGEGQMILNYGYTF
j_gene: TRBJ1-2; v_gene: TRBV4-1; CDR3aa: CASSRAGQSRGYTF
j_gene: TRBJ1-5; v_gene: TRBV28; CDR3aa: CASSSPGQGARNQPQHF
j_gene: TRBJ1-1; v_gene: TRBV28; CDR3aa: CASSLGQGLTEAFF
j_gene: TRBJ1-2; v_gene: TRBV6-1; CDR3aa: CASSEAGRGLPNYGYTF